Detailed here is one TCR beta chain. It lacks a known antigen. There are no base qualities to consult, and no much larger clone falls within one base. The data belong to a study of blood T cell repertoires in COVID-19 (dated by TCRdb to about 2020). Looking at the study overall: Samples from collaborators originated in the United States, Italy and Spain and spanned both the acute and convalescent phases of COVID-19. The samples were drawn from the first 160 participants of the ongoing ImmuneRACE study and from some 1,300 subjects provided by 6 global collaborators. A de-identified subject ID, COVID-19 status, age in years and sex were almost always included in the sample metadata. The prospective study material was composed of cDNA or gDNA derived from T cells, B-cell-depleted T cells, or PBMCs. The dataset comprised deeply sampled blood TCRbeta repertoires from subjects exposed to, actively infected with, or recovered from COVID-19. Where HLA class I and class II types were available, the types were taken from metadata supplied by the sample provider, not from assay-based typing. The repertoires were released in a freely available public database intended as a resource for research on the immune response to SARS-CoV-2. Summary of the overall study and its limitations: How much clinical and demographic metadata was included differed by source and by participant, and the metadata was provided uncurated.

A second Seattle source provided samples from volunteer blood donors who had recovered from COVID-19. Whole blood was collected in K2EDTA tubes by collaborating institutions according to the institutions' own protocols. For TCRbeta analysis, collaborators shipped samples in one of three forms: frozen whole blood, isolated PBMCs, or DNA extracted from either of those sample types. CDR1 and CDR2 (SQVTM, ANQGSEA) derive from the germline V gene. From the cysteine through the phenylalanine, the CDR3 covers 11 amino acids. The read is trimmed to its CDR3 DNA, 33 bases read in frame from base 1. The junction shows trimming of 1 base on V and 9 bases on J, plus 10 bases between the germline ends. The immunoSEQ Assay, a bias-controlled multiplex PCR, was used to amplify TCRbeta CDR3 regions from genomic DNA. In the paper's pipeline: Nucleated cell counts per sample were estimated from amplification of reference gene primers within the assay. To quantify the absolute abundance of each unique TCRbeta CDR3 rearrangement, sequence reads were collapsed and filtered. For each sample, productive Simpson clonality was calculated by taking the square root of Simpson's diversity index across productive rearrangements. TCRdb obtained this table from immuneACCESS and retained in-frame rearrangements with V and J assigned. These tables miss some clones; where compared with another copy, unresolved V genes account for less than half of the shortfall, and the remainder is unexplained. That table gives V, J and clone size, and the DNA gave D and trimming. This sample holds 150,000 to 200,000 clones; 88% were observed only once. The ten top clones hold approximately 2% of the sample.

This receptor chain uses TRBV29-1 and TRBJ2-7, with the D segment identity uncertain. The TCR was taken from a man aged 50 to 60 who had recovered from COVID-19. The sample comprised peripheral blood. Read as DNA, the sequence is TGCAGCGTTGAAGCCCCCCTCGGGCAGTACTTC. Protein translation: CSVEAPLGQYF.